These 26 T cell receptor beta chains originate from one sample sequenced in a study of breast tumors, draining lymph nodes, adjacent tissues. Axillary draining lymph nodes of breast cancer patients supplied the node samples. TCRdb passed the multiplex PCR reads through MiXCR, listing each CDR3 protein once. The sample includes approximately 200,000 distinct CDR3 sequences, approximately 31% of them seen just once. Source material: axillary lymph node tissue. The source of these receptors is a female donor with breast cancer. Some clones in this sample may be carry-over from other donors' samples.

The chain employs TRBV25-1 and TRBJ2-7, with TRBD2 matching over 13 bases. There are 16 residues in the CDR3. The J segment lost 3 bases and the V segment lost 8 bases, leaving 10 bases of the junction unmatched. Germline V gene data show CDR1 as MGHDK and CDR2 as SYGVNS. The CDR3 DNA follows: TGTGCCAGCGTTAACTTCCGGACTAGCGGGAGCTACGAGCAGTACTTC. Encoded protein: CASVNFRTSGSYEQYF.

This clonotype has at least ten counts. V and J are TRBV29-1 and TRBJ2-7, with TRBD1 matching over 9 bases. V dropped 4 bases and J dropped 2; count of bases not matched to a gene: 6. The CDR3 is 14 amino acids. CDR1 and CDR2 from the germline V gene are SQVTM and ANQGSEA. The CDR3 region has the DNA TGCAGCGTTGCACAGGGGGCCACCACCTACGAGCAGTACTTC. Residues: CSVAQGATTYEQYF.

As regards this clonotype: At one boundary the junction diverges from the germline segment, which might be a read error. The chain has TRBV7-3 and TRBJ2-1, with unresolved D. CDR1 is SGHTA and CDR2 is FQGTGA in the germline V gene. This CDR3 is 15 amino acids long. DNA of the CDR3: TGTGCCAGCAGCTCAGGCGGTAGCTCCTACAATGGGCAGCTCTTC. Its translation: CASSSGGSSYNGQLF.

This clonotype was observed many times. The rearrangement joins TRBV2 to TRBJ2-5; 7 bases map to TRBD2. The CDR3 sequence is 15 residues long. Germline values: CDR1 SNHLY, CDR2 FYNNEI. Losses at the gene ends were 7 bases for V and 5 bases for J; bases not matched to a gene: 13. CDR3 bases: TGTGCCAGCACGGCCGCGGGAGCGCTAAGGGAGACCCAGTACTTC. This sequence encodes CASTAAGALRETQYF.

Ten or more counts support this clonotype. The chain is built from TRBV19 and TRBJ1-5; D remains ambiguous. Trimming took 0 bases from V and 2 from J, leaving 14 bases between them. Germline V lookup: CDR1 LNHDA, CDR2 SQIVND (reference sequence). The CDR3 length is 17 residues. The CDR3 nucleotides are TGTGCCAGTAGTATAGATCGCGGGCCCGGGGGCAATCAGCCCCAGCATTTT. As protein: CASSIDRGPGGNQPQHF. The whole variable domain, filled in from reference TRBV19 and TRBJ1-5, reads DGGITQSPKYLFRKEGQNVTLSCEQNLNHDAMYWYRQDPGQGLRLIYYSQIVNDFQKGDIAEGYSVSREKKESFPLTVTSAQKNPTAFYLCASSIDRGPGGNQPQHFGDGTRLSIL.

CDR3 loop: CASSEWGAVDEQYF. The CDR3 DNA reads as TGTGCCAGCAGTGAATGGGGGGCCGTCGACGAGCAGTACTTC. The chain links TRBV2 to TRBJ2-7, with D possibly being TRBD1 or TRBD2 (6 bases each). V lost 2 bases and J lost 5, with 13 bases in between. In germline, CDR1 is SNHLY, CDR2 FYNNEI. The CDR3 runs 14 residues.

The table lists this clonotype with many counts. The chain links TRBV9 to TRBJ2-5; D remains unclear. Deletions cut 4 bases from V and 5 bases from J, with 12 bases between. CDR1 and CDR2 from the germline V gene are SGDLS and YYNGEE. The CDR3 loop spans 13 amino acids. The CDR3 region has the DNA TGTGCCAGCAGCTCTCCCTTGGGGGAGACCCAGTACTTC. Amino acid sequence: CASSSPLGETQYF.

Many counts were recorded for this clonotype. The chain has TRBV30 and TRBJ2-1; D uncertain. Germline V CDR1 and CDR2: GTSNPN, SVGIG (reference sequence). V was pared by 2 bases and J by 8 bases, with 7 bases between. The CDR3 is 11 residues long. The DNA for the CDR3 is TGTGCCTGGAGTCTTCGCGATGAGCAGTTCTTC. It yields the protein CAWSLRDEQFF.

A few counts support this clonotype. This could be a read error, since a much larger clone is one nucleotide away. The chain has TRBV20-1 and TRBJ2-7; the D call may be TRBD1 or TRBD2 (5 bases each). V dropped 3 bases and J dropped 6 bases, with 18 bases sitting between them. This CDR3 comprises 14 residues. The germline V gene has CDR1 DFQATT and CDR2 SNEGSKA (reference sequence). The CDR3 coding sequence is TGCAGTGCTAGTCCGGGGCAGGGTGGCTCCGAGCAGTACTTC. Its translation: CSASPGQGGSEQYF.

Note on this clonotype: This could be a read error, since a much larger clone is one nucleotide away. The gene calls are TRBV7-3 and TRBJ2-6; TRBD1 matches 9 bases. Per the germline V gene, CDR1 is SGHTA and CDR2 is FQGTGA. CDR3 size: 20 residues. The CDR3 reads CASSPAWRTGANSRANVLTF. The CDR3 nucleotides read TGTGCCAGCAGCCCAGCCTGGCGGACAGGGGCGAACTCTCGGGCCAACGTCCTGACTTTC.

This clonotype was counted at least ten times. The rearrangement uses TRBV20-1 and TRBJ2-7; D possibly corresponds to TRBD1 (7 bases). Trimming took 1 base from V and 5 from J, leaving 15 bases between them. The CDR3 consists of 14 residues. Germline CDR1 is DFQATT and CDR2 is SNEGSKA (reference sequence). Here the CDR3 reads CSARVGGGINEQYF. CDR3 coding DNA: TGCAGTGCTAGAGTTGGAGGGGGCATTAACGAGCAGTACTTC.

This clonotype was observed many times. The rearrangement joins TRBV5-1 to TRBJ2-1, with 8 bases matching TRBD1. Germline CDR1 is SGHRS and CDR2 is YFSETQ. The length of the CDR3 is 15 residues. After removal of 4 bases from V and 3 bases from J, the junction contained 6 bases not matched to a gene. The CDR3 DNA is TGCGCCAGCAGCGCCTCGGGACAGGACTACAATGAGCAGTTCTTC. It yields the protein CASSASGQDYNEQFF.

Concerning this clonotype itself: A read error may explain this, as a much larger clone is one base away. This chain connects TRBV28 to TRBJ1-2; D may be TRBD1 (5 bases). Germline V lookup: CDR1 MDHEN, CDR2 SYDVKM. The germline V and J ends were trimmed by 1 base and 7 bases, with 13 bases remaining between them. The CDR3 is 14 amino acids. In DNA, the CDR3 is TGTGCCAGCAGTTTATCCGGGACTCCGGTTGGCTACACCTTC. The encoded protein is CASSLSGTPVGYTF.

This clonotype appeared a few times. This sequence joins TRBV6-5 and TRBJ2-6, with 7 bases matching TRBD1. Germline CDR1 reads MNHEY; CDR2 reads SVGAGI. V lost 5 bases, J lost 4 bases, and 14 bases stayed unmatched. There are 18 residues in the CDR3. The CDR3 coding sequence is TGTGCCAGCAGTCCCTACAGGGGCGCGATGGTAGGGGCCAACGTCCTGACTTTC. This gives the protein CASSPYRGAMVGANVLTF.

Of note for this clonotype: A read error may explain this, as a much larger clone is one base away. The V call is TRBV6-1, the J call TRBJ1-2, with a possible D match to TRBD1 (5 bases). The CDR3 is 14 residues long. V lost 8 bases to trimming and J lost 3 bases, with 16 bases between them. From germline, CDR1 is MNHNS and CDR2 SASEGT. CDR3 residues: CASWLGRAYYGYTF. For the CDR3, the DNA is TGTGCCAGCTGGCTGGGCAGGGCATACTATGGCTACACCTTC.

This clonotype was seen many times. V is TRBV3-1 and J is TRBJ2-5, with TRBD1 identical over 7 bases. This CDR3 is built from 13 residues. V shed 7 bases, J shed 5 bases, and the junction held 7 bases outside the gene matches. Looked up from germline, CDR1 is LGHDT and CDR2 is YNNKEL (reference sequence). CDR3 loop: CASTQTGLETQYF. For the CDR3, the DNA is TGTGCCAGCACCCAGACAGGGTTGGAGACCCAGTACTTC.

This clonotype was observed a single time. V is TRBV24-1 and J is TRBJ1-6; TRBD1 agrees at 11 bases. The CDR3 length is 15 residues. Germline V CDR1 and CDR2: KGHDR, SFDVKD. With 6 bases clipped from V and 7 bases from J, the junction kept 4 bases outside the gene matches. The CDR3 DNA follows: TGTGCCACCAGTAGGACAGGGGGCGAAAATTCACCCCTCCACTTT. As protein: CATSRTGGENSPLHF.

In its sample, this clonotype was seen many times. The chain links TRBV10-2 to TRBJ2-1; D is unclear. The CDR3 has 18 amino acids. V dropped 0 bases and J dropped 5 bases, with 20 bases sitting between them. Germline V CDR1 and CDR2: WSHSY, SAAADI. The CDR3 here is CASSESYMVIGVNNEQFF. CDR3 nucleotide sequence: TGCGCCAGCAGTGAGTCTTACATGGTGATCGGAGTTAACAATGAGCAGTTCTTC.

This chain links TRBV6-1 with TRBJ2-7, with TRBD2 as a possible D gene (6 bases). Trimming stripped 11 bases from V and 4 bases from J, with 21 bases between. This CDR3 spans 14 amino acids. In germline, CDR1 is MNHNS, CDR2 SASEGT. The CDR3 DNA follows: TGTGCCCCAGGGCCGGAGAGGGGAGGTTACGAGCAGTACTTC. Translation gives CAPGPERGGYEQYF.

This clonotype was found a few times. This sequence may be a read error, since a much larger clone differs from it by one base. The chain combines TRBV20-1 with TRBJ2-7, with 9 bases matching TRBD1. With 6 bases clipped from V and 6 bases from J, the junction kept 12 bases outside the gene matches. The germline CDR1 and CDR2 sequences are DFQATT and SNEGSKA (reference sequence). There are 14 residues in the CDR3. In nucleotides, the CDR3 is TGCAGTGCCGCATCGGGGACAGGGAACTCCGAGCAGTACTTC. Residues: CSAASGTGNSEQYF.

On this clonotype itself: Here the CDR3 omits its conserved ending phenylalanine or tryptophan, so a read error is the likely source. V and J are TRBV4-3 and TRBJ1-1; no definite D call. V lost 3 bases and J lost 4, with 12 bases in between. The CDR3 has 14 amino acids. Per the germline V gene, CDR1 is LGHNA and CDR2 is YSLEER. The CDR3 coding sequence is TGCGCCAGCAGCCAGGCTCGAAGGCTCACTGAAGCTTTCTTG. Translation gives CASSQARRLTEAFL.

The chain couples TRBV11-1 to TRBJ1-5; 9 nucleotides align to TRBD1. CDR1 SGHAT and CDR2 FQDESV come from the germline V gene (reference sequence). V trimming: 1 base; J trimming: 6 bases; junction bases outside the gene matches: 4. The CDR3 extends over 15 amino acids. This chain's CDR3 is CASSLGQGGGQPQHF. The CDR3 region has the DNA TGTGCCAGCAGCTTAGGACAGGGGGGGGGTCAGCCCCAGCATTTT.

This chain joins TRBV6-6 and TRBJ1-1, with D uncertain. This CDR3 has 13 residues. In germline, CDR1 is MNHNY, CDR2 SVGAGI (reference sequence). Trimming shortened V by 0 bases and J by 1 base, and 3 bases separated the two germline ends. The CDR3 DNA reads as TGTGCCAGCAGTTACTCGGCGAACACTGAAGCTTTCTTT. This translates into CASSYSANTEAFF.

This clonotype was counted many times. The J gene is TRBJ2-3, the V gene TRBV4-1; 7 positions agree with TRBD2. There are 17 residues in the CDR3. The germline gives CDR1 MGHRA, CDR2 YSYEKL. V dropped 0 bases and J dropped 4; count of bases not matched to a gene: 10. The CDR3 bases are TGCGCCAGCAGCCAAGATTGGGGGGGAGAGGTACCAGATACGCAGTATTTT. This encodes CASSQDWGGEVPDTQYF.

The V and J genes are TRBV2 and TRBJ2-5, with no clear D. The V end was cut by 6 bases, the J end by 5 bases, with 7 bases between. CDR3 length: 11 amino acids. Germline values: CDR1 SNHLY, CDR2 FYNNEI. This CDR3 is CASRLAETQYF. In DNA, the CDR3 is TGTGCCAGCAGGCTGGCTGAGACCCAGTACTTC.

This clonotype occurred many times. The rearrangement uses TRBV19 and TRBJ1-3, with 12 bases identical to TRBD1. The junction had 18 bases not matched to a gene; V was cut back by 6 bases and J by 0 bases. Looked up from germline, CDR1 is LNHDA and CDR2 is SQIVND (reference sequence). The CDR3 has 21 amino acids. CDR3 loop: CASRPAGQGARYSGSGNTIYF. For the CDR3, the DNA is TGTGCCAGTAGACCGGCGGGACAGGGGGCAAGGTATTCGGGCTCTGGAAACACCATATATTTT.